This TCR beta chain emerged from a study of blood T cell repertoires in COVID-19. Study context: Sites in the United States, Italy and Spain provided acute and convalescent COVID-19 samples.

The germline CDR1 and CDR2 sequences are SGHNT and YENEEA. The CDR3 sequence is 12 residues long. V gave up 4 bases and J gave up 11 bases, with 14 bases separating them. TCRdb's table, derived via immunoSEQ multiplex PCR, lists solely in-frame clones and lacks some. In the table there are roughly 250,000 clones, about 88% of which are singletons. The sequence was collected from a woman in her forties who had recovered from COVID-19. The genes are TRBV11-3 and TRBJ1-1; D possibly corresponds to TRBD1 (5 bases). Input material: peripheral blood. CDR3 coding DNA: TGTGCCAGCAGCTCCCGGGGGGAACGCGCTTTCTTT. Translated, it gives CASSSRGERAFF.